This TCR beta chain stems from a study of beta chain features in type 1 diabetes. Study as a whole: Sorted cell examination encompassed 100 million to 110 million cells across all samples. Study observations and caveats: Highly expressing activated T cells could be over-counted with a cDNA template. TCRB CDR3s were moderately but significantly shorter in Type 1 diabetes patients in all four CD4+ subsets.

The germline CDR1 and CDR2 sequences are SGHTA and FQGNSA. The CDR3 is 14 amino acids. V trimming: 5 bases; J trimming: 8 bases; junction bases outside the gene matches: 8. Reverse transcribing all isolated RNA meant expressed TCRB transcripts were sequenced. Naive, central memory and regulatory T cell samples yielded approximately 3.3 million reads on average. TCRdb keeps only in-frame clones here, not all; method: immunoSEQ multiplex PCR. The data contain 350,000 to 450,000 clones, over 9.5% of them singletons. In the case of this clone: Its antigen is unidentified.

This sequence joins TRBV7-2 and TRBJ1-5, with TRBD1 matching over 8 bases. This clonotype originated in a woman younger than 35 with type 1 diabetes. Sequenced sample: naive CD4+ T cells from blood. CDR3 amino acids: CASSAGQGREPQHF. CDR3 nucleotides: TGTGCCAGCAGCGCAGGACAGGGTAGGGAGCCCCAGCATTTT. The full variable domain, in which reference TRBV7-2 and TRBJ1-5 provide the parts outside the CDR3, is GAGVSQSPSNKVTEKGKDVELRCDPISGHTALYWYRQSLGQGLEFLIYFQGNSAPDKSGLPSDRFSAERTGGSVSTLTIQRTQQEDSAVYLCASSAGQGREPQHFGDGTRLSIL.